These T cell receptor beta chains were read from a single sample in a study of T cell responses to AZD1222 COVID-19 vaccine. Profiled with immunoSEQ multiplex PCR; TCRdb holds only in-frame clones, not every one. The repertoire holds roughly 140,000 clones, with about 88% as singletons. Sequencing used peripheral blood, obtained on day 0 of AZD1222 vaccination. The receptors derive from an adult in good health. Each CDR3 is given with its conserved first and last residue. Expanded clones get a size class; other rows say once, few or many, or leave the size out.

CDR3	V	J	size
CASSDGTEDEQFF	TRBV6-4	TRBJ2-1	few
CASRQQGAPNEKLFF	TRBV5-1	TRBJ1-4	NA
CAWSVGPEAFF	TRBV30	TRBJ1-1	NA
CAWSRQGWEAFF	TRBV30	TRBJ1-1	NA
CASSLGTLNTEAFF	TRBV7-9	TRBJ1-1	NA
CASSLSGRNQPQHF	TRBV7-8	TRBJ1-5	NA
CASSNHPPGNTIYF	TRBV19	TRBJ1-3	NA
CASSWPDQDAYNSPLHF	TRBV11-2	TRBJ1-6	NA
CASSPGPDRSNEKLFF	TRBV18	TRBJ1-4	NA
CSASPLGTRIINTGELFF	TRBV20-1	TRBJ2-2	NA
CASSRLGYSNQPQHF	TRBV27	TRBJ1-5	NA
CASSLEDLLTGPNTGELFF	TRBV11-2	TRBJ2-2	NA
CASSIPSGRNYGYTF	TRBV19	TRBJ1-2	NA
CASRMRSRGEAFF	TRBV19	TRBJ1-1	NA
CASSVTGPQFNQPQHF	TRBV28	TRBJ1-5	NA
CASSQDPSSYNEQFF	TRBV3-1/TRBV3-2	TRBJ2-1	NA
CASSFTLNEQYF	TRBV7-9	TRBJ2-7	NA
CASSRTGVGNTIYF	TRBV5-5	TRBJ1-3	NA
CARNRGWSYGYTF	TRBV19	TRBJ1-2	NA
CAWSLDGHWFF	TRBV30	TRBJ2-1	NA
CASSTRATLAGFPYEQYF	TRBV11-2	TRBJ2-7	NA
CAWSVSDSLISPLHF	TRBV30	TRBJ1-6	NA
CASSQRIGEVNTEAFF	TRBV23-1	TRBJ1-1	NA
CASSPTRAVYGYTF	TRBV18	TRBJ1-2	NA
CAGKGTSSTDTQYF	TRBV2	TRBJ2-3	NA
CASSSKGGQALYNEQFF	TRBV5-6	TRBJ2-1	once
CASSLGGGYEQYF	TRBV12-3/TRBV12-4	TRBJ2-7	NA
CASSLSAMGSSYNSPLHF	TRBV27	TRBJ1-6	once